These T cell receptor beta chains were read from a single sample in a study of blood T cell repertoires in COVID-19. Profiling relied on immunoSEQ multiplex PCR, and the TCRdb table lists in-frame clones only, not all of them. The sample comprises 20,000 to 25,000 clones, 80% to 95% of which are singletons, and 2.5% to 3.5% rests with the top ten. The sequencing input was peripheral blood. Source of these receptors: a woman aged 65 to 85 with active COVID-19. The conserved cysteine and the conserved F or W are not part of the CDR3 here. Not all rows give a size; the values are once, few, many and, for expanded clones, a class.

j_call	v_call	clone_size	cdr3_aa
TRBJ1-1	TRBV11-2	NA	ASSSQSVGGATEAF
TRBJ2-7	TRBV19	NA	ASRVKGLSSYEQY
TRBJ2-7	TRBV28	NA	ASSLRGQSHEQY
TRBJ2-3	TRBV11-2	NA	ASSLLDTDTQY
TRBJ1-2	TRBV19	NA	ASTSLGQGGYT
TRBJ1-6	TRBV6-6	NA	ASSSQDSNYSPLH
TRBJ1-1	TRBV19	NA	ASTVGQGLGYFYTEAF
TRBJ1-4	TRBV3-1/TRBV3-2	NA	ASSPKGAANEKLF
TRBJ1-1	TRBV6-4	NA	ASSQGLNTEAF
TRBJ2-4	TRBV7-2	once	ASSLSSSTGGRNIQY
TRBJ2-1	TRBV11-3	NA	ASSYRDGKADEQF
TRBJ2-5	TRBV2	NA	ASNGQGSSGETQY
TRBJ1-1	TRBV18	NA	ASSPPMGTGNVNTEAF
TRBJ1-3	TRBV28	NA	ASVGRPLSGNTIY
TRBJ1-1	TRBV5-4	NA	ASSLVVENTEAF
TRBJ2-5	TRBV7-3	once	ASSRGQRETQY
TRBJ2-3	TRBV4-3	NA	ASSQARDTQY
TRBJ2-3	TRBV7-9	NA	ASSLSLRDLTDTQY
TRBJ1-5	TRBV6-5	NA	ASSNGGPQH
TRBJ2-7	TRBV5-1	NA	ASSVETGLGGEQY
TRBJ2-1	TRBV9	once	ASSEGTGGLGEQF
TRBJ2-5	TRBV7-6	once	ASSPTTEGRETQY
TRBJ2-6	TRBV7-2	NA	ASSPRGVPSGANVLT
TRBJ2-7	TRBV5-6	NA	ASNLRSRQGVSSEQY
TRBJ1-5	TRBV19	once	ASSIDRFGNQPQH
TRBJ1-5	TRBV6-1	NA	ASTRQGRNQPQH
TRBJ2-5	TRBV13	NA	ASSLGFFGGETQY
TRBJ1-6	TRBV10-3	NA	AISAPTGFGSPLH
TRBJ2-2	TRBV6-5	NA	ASSYGGSNTGELF
TRBJ2-7	TRBV5-1	few	ASSSYSDSPFSSYEQY
TRBJ1-1	TRBV19	once	ASQGKYTEAF
TRBJ2-3	TRBV24-1	NA	ATSGEPSIPDTQY
TRBJ2-3	TRBV5-4	NA	ASSAPGQGQY
TRBJ2-5	TRBV6-5	NA	ASSYTGGLETQY
TRBJ2-2	TRBV15	NA	ATSRDLGNTGELF
TRBJ2-3	TRBV2	NA	ATFTDTQY
TRBJ1-2	TRBV28	once	ASSSTGGNYGYT
TRBJ2-5	TRBV7-8	once	ASSRRGGETQY
TRBJ2-3	TRBV27	NA	ASSRGIGRGTDTQY
TRBJ2-1	TRBV9	NA	ASSPSGVYNEQF
TRBJ2-1	TRBV4-2	NA	ASSQDVAGARF
TRBJ2-7	TRBV6-5	once	ASSKNRGYSGEQY
TRBJ2-3	TRBV7-3	NA	ASSLSSSGNTQY
TRBJ2-2	TRBV7-9	NA	ASSFPGMNTGELF
TRBJ2-2	TRBV5-4	NA	ASSPSGAGELF
TRBJ2-5	TRBV6-6	NA	ASSHLQETQY
TRBJ2-2	TRBV5-1	NA	ARRGGGALF
TRBJ2-1	TRBV5-1	NA	ASIPSGGGPYNEQF
TRBJ2-2	TRBV5-4	NA	ASTGGQVTGELF
TRBJ2-2	TRBV5-3	NA	ARRTRDRGWSGELF
TRBJ1-6	TRBV12-3/TRBV12-4	NA	ASSLVSGSPLH
TRBJ2-7	TRBV7-8	NA	ASGYGAGGSYEQY
TRBJ2-7	TRBV27	NA	ASSFSGQVSSYEQY
TRBJ2-6	TRBV19	NA	ASRSDRLLAGANVLT
TRBJ2-3	TRBV6-5	NA	ASSYKLAGDTQY
TRBJ2-2	TRBV9	NA	ASSSGTGGAITGELF
TRBJ2-5	TRBV9	NA	ASSVASKYQETQY
TRBJ1-2	TRBV18	NA	ASSQDRGPSGYT
TRBJ2-2	TRBV7-2	NA	ASSFSGNTGELF
TRBJ2-1	TRBV6-5	NA	ASSRTGTASEQF